The following is a T cell receptor (beta chain) sequence with its context. These data come from a study of control samples from healthy donors and cancer patients. V shed 4 bases and J shed 6 bases, with 16 bases lying between them. The CDR3 contains 14 residues. Germline V gene data show CDR1 as SGHRS and CDR2 as YFSETQ. Only in-frame clones appear in the TCRdb table, and some are missing; sequencing was by immunoSEQ multiplex PCR. The repertoire holds about 140,000 clones, with 88% as singletons. The receptor was derived from a woman in her 30s in good health. Sequenced sample: blood. The chain employs TRBV5-1 and TRBJ1-1; a possible D gene is TRBD1 (5 bases). The CDR3 DNA follows: TGCGCCAGCAGCGCCGGAGACAGCGGCGCTGAAGCTTTCTTT. Protein: CASSAGDSGAEAFF.